This is a list of T cell receptor beta chains from one sample in a study of T cell responses to AZD1222 COVID-19 vaccine. Clones were read by immunoSEQ multiplex PCR, and TCRdb kept only the in-frame ones, dropping some. The table includes some 130,000 clones, roughly 90% detected once. The specimen comprised peripheral blood, sampled on day 0 of AZD1222 vaccination. The receptors stem from an adult in good health. Both conserved end residues are part of each CDR3. The D gene is left open where the match is weak. The listing skips clone size in some rows; elsewhere it reads once, few, many or a size class.

clone_size	d_call	j_call	cdr3_length	v_call	cdr3_nt	cdr3_aa
few	TRBD1	TRBJ1-4	14	TRBV6-5	TGTGCCAGCAGTCCGGACAGGGTATCCGAAAAACTGTTTTTT	CASSPDRVSEKLFF
NA	NA	TRBJ2-2	13	TRBV21-1	TGTGCCAAACATAGGACGAATTCCTCGGAGCTGTTTTTT	CAKHRTNSSELFF
NA	NA	TRBJ2-1	13	TRBV20-1	TGCAGTGCTAGTTTAGGGGGAGCTGGGGAGCAGTTCTTC	CSASLGGAGEQFF
NA	NA	TRBJ1-1	14	TRBV4-3	TGCGCCAGCAGCCAAATATGGGGGGGCACTGAAGCTTTCTTT	CASSQIWGGTEAFF
few	NA	TRBJ2-5	15	TRBV29-1	TGCAGCGTTGCTGGGGACCGGGACAACCAAGAGACCCAGTACTTC	CSVAGDRDNQETQYF
NA	NA	TRBJ1-6	15	TRBV10-2	TGCGCCAGCAGTGCGGAGAGCTCCTATAATTCACCCCTCCACTTT	CASSAESSYNSPLHF
NA	NA	TRBJ2-2	17	TRBV2	TGTGCCAGCAGTGAAGGACTAGTTGGGCTGGGCGGAAGGGAGCTGTTTTTT	CASSEGLVGLGGRELFF
NA	TRBD1	TRBJ1-2	15	TRBV19	TGTGCCAGTAGTATCCAGCCCGACAGGGTGGATGGCTACACCTTC	CASSIQPDRVDGYTF
NA	TRBD1	TRBJ2-1	15	TRBV7-6	TGTGCCAGCAGGCTCGTAACAGGGGCCTACAATGAGCAGTTCTTC	CASRLVTGAYNEQFF
NA	NA	TRBJ1-1	13	TRBV7-8	TGTGCCAGCAGAGATAGGGGTAGCACTGAAGCTTTCTTT	CASRDRGSTEAFF
NA	TRBD1	TRBJ1-2	13	TRBV7-9	TGTGCCAGCAGCCCAGGGGGCGTATATGGCTACACCTTC	CASSPGGVYGYTF
NA	TRBD2	TRBJ2-1	16	TRBV14	TGTGCCAGCAGCCGATCGAAGCTAGCGGCCTACAATGAGCAGTTCTTC	CASSRSKLAAYNEQFF
NA	TRBD2	TRBJ2-2	16	TRBV9	TGTGCCAGCAGCGATTCGCTAGCGGGAGGGACCGGGGAGCTGTTTTTT	CASSDSLAGGTGELFF
NA	NA	TRBJ2-7	13	TRBV5-4	TGTGCCAGCAGCTCGACTAGTCTGGCAGAGCAGTACTTC	CASSSTSLAEQYF
NA	TRBD1	TRBJ1-2	14	TRBV5-1	TGCGCCAGCAGCTTGGGGACAGGGGAGAATGGCTACACCTTC	CASSLGTGENGYTF
NA	NA	TRBJ2-1	13	TRBV18	TGTGCCAGCTCTCCGGGACGAGCTTATGAGCAGTTCTTC	CASSPGRAYEQFF
NA	NA	TRBJ2-2	12	TRBV27	TGTGCCAGCAGTAAGGTAACCGGGGAGCTGTTTTTT	CASSKVTGELFF
NA	TRBD1	TRBJ1-5	18	TRBV19	TGTGCCAGTAGTATGACCCCCCCCTCCCGGGACAGCGGGCAGCCCCAGCATTTT	CASSMTPPSRDSGQPQHF
NA	NA	TRBJ2-7	17	TRBV24-1	TGTGCCACCAGTGTTAATCTCCGGGACAACTTCATCTCCGAGCAGTACTTC	CATSVNLRDNFISEQYF
NA	NA	TRBJ1-2	13	TRBV19	TGTGCCAGTAGCCCCGGACAGAGCTATGGCTACACCTTC	CASSPGQSYGYTF
NA	NA	TRBJ1-2	15	TRBV9	TGTGCCAGCAGCGTAGGGGCAGGGGCCGGCTATGGCTACACCTTC	CASSVGAGAGYGYTF
many	NA	TRBJ1-1	13	TRBV2	TGTGCCAGCAGCCCCGGGGATAGCACTGAAGCTTTCTTT	CASSPGDSTEAFF
NA	TRBD1	TRBJ1-5	17	TRBV2	TGTGCCAGCAGTGAGGGGACAGGAATTCCTAGCAATCAGCCCCAGCATTTT	CASSEGTGIPSNQPQHF
NA	NA	TRBJ2-5	15	TRBV7-8	TGTGCCAGCAGCTTAGCGGGGGTCCCCCAAGAGACCCAGTACTTC	CASSLAGVPQETQYF
NA	NA	TRBJ2-2	13	TRBV3-1/TRBV3-2	TGTGCCAGCAGAACGGGGTACACCGGGGAGCTGTTTTTT	CASRTGYTGELFF
NA	TRBD2	TRBJ2-7	12	TRBV7-9	TGTGCCAGCAGCGCCGGGGGGACCAGCCCGTACTTC	CASSAGGTSPYF
NA	NA	TRBJ1-3	16	TRBV14	TGTGCCAGCAGCCAAGAGGGGTTCAACTCTGGAAACACCATATATTTT	CASSQEGFNSGNTIYF
NA	TRBD2	TRBJ2-7	16	TRBV7-9	TGTGCCAGCAGCTCCCCTACTAGCGGGATCTCCTACGAGCAGTACTTC	CASSSPTSGISYEQYF
few	TRBD1	TRBJ1-6	17	TRBV5-6	TGTGCCAGCAGCGCCCGACAGGGGCTGGATTTTAATTCACCCCTCCACTTT	CASSARQGLDFNSPLHF
NA	NA	TRBJ2-7	15	TRBV4-2	TGTGCCAGCAGCCAAGATCTCCACAATTCCTACGAGCAGTACTTC	CASSQDLHNSYEQYF
NA	TRBD1	TRBJ1-1	16	TRBV6-2/TRBV6-3	TGTGCCAGCAGTAACTCCCGTTCAGGGGGTGGGACTGAAGCTTTCTTT	CASSNSRSGGGTEAFF
NA	TRBD1	TRBJ2-7	14	TRBV6-5	TGTGCCAGCAGAGACGGACAGGGAAGTAGCGAGCAGTACTTC	CASRDGQGSSEQYF
NA	NA	TRBJ2-7	13	TRBV5-6	TGTGCCAGCAGCTTGGCCCCCGATTACGAGCAGTACTTC	CASSLAPDYEQYF
NA	NA	TRBJ2-7	13	TRBV12-3/TRBV12-4	TGTGCCAGCAGGAAGGACCTCTCCTACGAGCAGTACTTC	CASRKDLSYEQYF
NA	NA	TRBJ1-2	12	TRBV7-2	TGTGCCAGCAGCCTTGACAGCTATGGCTACACCTTC	CASSLDSYGYTF
NA	NA	TRBJ2-5	14	TRBV5-1	TGCGCCAGCAGCCCGGCGGGTGATCAAGAGACCCAGTACTTC	CASSPAGDQETQYF
NA	NA	TRBJ2-7	12	TRBV5-1	TGCGCCAGCAGCTTAGTCGGGTACGAGCAGTACTTC	CASSLVGYEQYF
NA	NA	TRBJ2-1	15	TRBV5-1	TGCGCCAGCAGCTTGGCCGGCGGGATATACAATGAGCAGTTCTTC	CASSLAGGIYNEQFF
NA	TRBD2	TRBJ2-1	14	TRBV6-2/TRBV6-3	TGTGCCAGCAGTGGAGGACTAGCGGGCGATGAGCAGTTCTTC	CASSGGLAGDEQFF
NA	NA	TRBJ2-1	13	TRBV20-1	TGCAGTGCTAGTAAGCCGGGTGCCAATGAGCAGTTCTTC	CSASKPGANEQFF
NA	NA	TRBJ2-7	12	TRBV6-6	TGTGCCAGCAGTTACGAGACCTACGAGCAGTACTTC	CASSYETYEQYF
NA	TRBD1	TRBJ1-2	15	TRBV29-1	TGCAGCGTTGAAGATCGGGGGACAGGGACCTATGGCTACACCTTC	CSVEDRGTGTYGYTF
once	NA	TRBJ1-4	15	TRBV5-6	TGTGCCAGCAGCTTGAGGGACCTTGGGGTTGAAAAACTGTTTTTT	CASSLRDLGVEKLFF
NA	NA	TRBJ2-7	15	TRBV19	TGTGCCAGTAGTATTCGGGGTCAACTTCCCTACGAGCAGTACTTC	CASSIRGQLPYEQYF
NA	NA	TRBJ1-5	14	TRBV29-1	TGCAGCGTTGCGGCAGGGGCAGACGGTCAGCCCCAGCATTTT	CSVAAGADGQPQHF
NA	NA	TRBJ1-2	11	TRBV6-5	TGTGCCAGCAGAGACCGGGATGGCTACACCTTC	CASRDRDGYTF
NA	NA	TRBJ1-4	15	TRBV5-1	TGCGCCAGCAGCTTGGAGTCCGCCGGGAGGGAAAAACTGTTTTTT	CASSLESAGREKLFF
NA	TRBD1	TRBJ2-7	14	TRBV7-2	TGTGCCAGCAGCTTTGTAGGGGGCGCCTACGAGCAGTACTTC	CASSFVGGAYEQYF
NA	NA	TRBJ1-1	13	TRBV7-8	TGTGCCAGCAGCTTGGGTCTGGACGCTGAAGCTTTCTTT	CASSLGLDAEAFF
NA	NA	TRBJ2-1	18	TRBV12-2	TGTGCAAGTCGCCCCCACCGAGGGAGTGGATGGAAGAACAATGAGCAGTTCTTC	CASRPHRGSGWKNNEQFF
NA	TRBD1	TRBJ1-5	14	TRBV20-1	TGCAGTGCTAGTCGTACAGGGGCTAATCAGCCCCAGCATTTT	CSASRTGANQPQHF
once	TRBD1	TRBJ1-5	18	TRBV2	TGTGCCAGCAGCTCCGAAGCGGGACAGGGGGGGAGAAATCAGCCCCAGCATTTT	CASSSEAGQGGRNQPQHF